Following are 18 T cell receptor beta chains from one sample sequenced in a study of blood T cell repertoires in COVID-19. TCRdb's table, derived via immunoSEQ multiplex PCR, lists solely in-frame clones and lacks some. The data show about 180,000 clones, approximately 86% seen once. The source material was peripheral blood. The receptors come from an elderly man with COVID-19, enrolled during active disease.

A note on this clone: Other DNA sequences in the same sample also yield this CDR3. The CDR3: CASSPRTGGNTEAFF. CDR3 bases: TGTGCCAGCAGCCCTAGGACAGGGGGAAACACTGAAGCTTTCTTT. The V call is TRBV11-3, the J call TRBJ1-1; TRBD1 agrees at 10 bases. Losses at the gene ends were 5 bases for V and 2 bases for J; bases not matched to a gene: 5. Germline V CDR1 and CDR2: SGHNT, YENEEA. The CDR3 covers 15 residues.

The V and J genes are TRBV5-5 and TRBJ2-2; D is ambiguous. Germline CDR1 SGHKS, CDR2 YYEKEE (reference sequence). This CDR3 comprises 16 residues. Between the trimmed V and J ends, which lost 1 base and 1 base, there was a span of 11 bases. CDR3 in DNA: TGTGCCAGCAGCTTGAAAGGCAGGCAGAACACCGGGGAGCTGTTTTTT. This sequence encodes CASSLKGRQNTGELFF.

The chain has TRBV7-9 and TRBJ2-7; D remains unclear. Germline V gene lookup returns CDR1 SEHNR and CDR2 FQNEAQ (reference sequence). This CDR3 has 14 amino acids. V was clipped by 0 bases and J by 4 bases, with 10 bases between them. CDR3 sequence reads: CASSLAGRLYEQYF. The CDR3 region has the DNA TGTGCCAGCAGCTTAGCGGGCAGATTATACGAGCAGTACTTC.

J is TRBJ1-4 and V is TRBV10-3; 9 nucleotides line up with TRBD1. Germline CDR1 ENHRY, CDR2 SYGVKD. Germline trimming cut 11 bases from V and 5 bases from J; bases unmatched to any gene: 24. CDR3 length: 19 residues. CDR3 region: CASKNVGTGLAPENEKLFF. For the CDR3, the DNA is TGTGCCTCCAAAAACGTAGGGACAGGGCTGGCTCCGGAAAATGAAAAACTGTTTTTT.

The CDR3 loop reads CSVGGQINTEAFF. CDR3 coding DNA: TGCAGCGTTGGCGGACAGATTAACACTGAAGCTTTCTTT. The V and J genes are TRBV29-1 and TRBJ1-1, with a tentative D call TRBD1 (6 bases). CDR3 length: 13 amino acids. Germline assignment: CDR1 SQVTM and CDR2 ANQGSEA. V lost 4 bases and J lost 2, with 11 bases in between.

The chain combines TRBV5-6 with TRBJ1-4, with unresolved D. Trimming stripped 2 bases from V and 8 bases from J, with 13 bases between. The germline V gene encodes CDR1 SGHDT and CDR2 YYEEEE. The CDR3 consists of 14 residues. In DNA form, the CDR3 reads TGTGCCAGCAGCTTCGCCGGGAATAGGGAAAAACTGTTTTTT. Encoded protein: CASSFAGNREKLFF.

This chain joins TRBV19 and TRBJ1-4; 8 nucleotides match TRBD1. Trimming cost V 5 bases and J 8 bases; bases outside gene matches: 16. The CDR3 consists of 17 residues. Germline V lookup: CDR1 LNHDA, CDR2 SQIVND (reference sequence). The CDR3 sequence: CASSPGVRGRLREKLFF. As DNA, the CDR3 is TGTGCCAGTAGTCCGGGAGTCAGGGGGCGCCTGCGCGAAAAACTGTTTTTT.

The chain links TRBV6-5 to TRBJ2-2; TRBD1 aligns across 11 bases. Per the germline V gene, CDR1 is MNHEY and CDR2 is SVGAGI. With 7 bases clipped from V and 6 bases from J, the junction kept 4 bases outside the gene matches. The CDR3 runs to 14 residues. The CDR3 is CASTGTGGSGELFF. CDR3 DNA sequence: TGTGCCAGCACCGGGACAGGGGGTTCCGGGGAGCTGTTTTTT.

This sequence joins TRBV5-1 and TRBJ2-2; TRBD2 matches at 11 bases. From germline, CDR1 is SGHRS and CDR2 YFSETQ. V shed 3 bases, J shed 1 base, and the junction held 2 bases outside the gene matches. The CDR3 contains 16 residues. The CDR3 region is CASSSTSGENTGELFF. CDR3 bases: TGCGCCAGCAGCTCGACTAGCGGGGAGAACACCGGGGAGCTGTTTTTT. Filled out from reference TRBV5-1 and TRBJ2-2, the complete variable domain reads KAGVTQTPRYLIKTRGQQVTLSCSPISGHRSVSWYQQTPGQGLQFLFEYFSETQRNKGNFPGRFSGRQFSNSRSEMNVSTLELGDSALYLCASSSTSGENTGELFFGEGSRLTVL.

This clone came up a few times. The chain combines TRBV10-3 with TRBJ1-1; 7 bases agree with TRBD1. The J segment lost 1 base and the V segment lost 2 bases, leaving 4 bases of the junction unmatched. The CDR3 length is 15 residues. In germline, CDR1 is ENHRY, CDR2 SYGVKD. DNA for the CDR3: TGTGCCATCAGTGAGACGGACAGGACGAACACTGAAGCTTTCTTT. Its translation: CAISETDRTNTEAFF.

The chain uses TRBV7-9 and TRBJ2-3, with a weak D call TRBD1 (5 bases). Between the trimmed V and J ends, which lost 5 bases and 2 bases, there was a span of 17 bases. There are 16 residues in the CDR3. Germline CDR1 and CDR2: SEHNR and FQNEAQ (reference sequence). CDR3 sequence: CASSPGRLASTDTQYF. CDR3 DNA sequence: TGTGCCAGCAGCCCAGGGCGTTTGGCATCCACAGATACGCAGTATTTT.

The gene calls are TRBV7-2 and TRBJ2-5; no firm D call. CDR1 is SGHTA, CDR2 FQGNSA, per germline. Trimming took off 2 bases at V and 5 bases at J, with 3 bases between the two ends. The CDR3 runs to 11 residues. The CDR3 loop is CASSLQETQYF. The CDR3 nucleotides are TGTGCCAGCAGCTTACAGGAGACCCAGTACTTC. Complete variable domain (other parts from reference TRBV7-2 and TRBJ2-5): GAGVSQSPSNKVTEKGKDVELRCDPISGHTALYWYRQSLGQGLEFLIYFQGNSAPDKSGLPSDRFSAERTGGSVSTLTIQRTQQEDSAVYLCASSLQETQYFGPGTRLLVL.

V usage is TRBV5-1 and J usage is TRBJ1-1, with TRBD1 matching over 10 bases. The CDR3 consists of 13 residues. V shed 4 bases and J 7 bases; nucleotides not matched to a gene: 4. CDR1 is SGHRS, CDR2 YFSETQ, per germline. For the CDR3, the DNA is TGCGCCAGCAGCGAGGACAGGGGGTATGAAGCTTTCTTT. It is translated as CASSEDRGYEAFF.

This chain joins TRBV6-2 or TRBV6-3 and TRBJ2-5; 10 positions match TRBD2. After removal of 0 bases from V and 5 bases from J, the junction contained 6 bases not matched to a gene. The germline V gene encodes CDR1 MNHEY and CDR2 SVGEGT. This CDR3 region has 16 residues. The CDR3 region is CASSYSSGGAWETQYF. CDR3 sequence (DNA): TGTGCCAGCAGTTACTCAAGCGGGGGGGCCTGGGAGACCCAGTACTTC.

The chain recombines TRBV10-3 with TRBJ1-2; D may be TRBD1 (6 bases). V was trimmed by 5 bases and J by 6 bases, leaving 13 bases between them. Germline CDR1 ENHRY, CDR2 SYGVKD. The CDR3 totals 13 residues. CDR3 loop: CAISSQGIHGYTF. As DNA, the CDR3 is TGTGCCATCAGTTCACAGGGCATCCATGGCTACACCTTC.

This clone has just one count. V is TRBV29-1 and J is TRBJ2-7; 10 positions agree with TRBD1. Germline values: CDR1 SQVTM, CDR2 ANQGSEA. This CDR3 contains 12 residues. The trim removed 6 bases at V and 5 bases at J, leaving 4 bases unmatched. The CDR3 loop is CSVAGTGDEQYF. The CDR3 DNA sequence: TGCAGCGTCGCCGGGACAGGGGACGAGCAGTACTTC.

The chain employs TRBV18 and TRBJ2-5, with TRBD1 matching 8 bases. The CDR3 has 13 residues. Germline CDR1 KGHSH, CDR2 LQKENI. The ends lost 6 bases at V and 1 base at J; junction bases unmatched: 1. The chain's CDR3 is CASSTGGQETQYF. The DNA for the CDR3 is TGTGCCAGCTCTACAGGGGGCCAAGAGACCCAGTACTTC.

This clone was picked up a small number of times. The chain combines TRBV5-1 with TRBJ2-7; perhaps TRBD1 as D (6 bases). This CDR3 region has 15 residues. V was trimmed by 2 bases and J by 0 bases, leaving 12 bases between them. The germline CDR1 and CDR2 sequences are SGHRS and YFSETQ. This CDR3 is CASSFRTDLSYEQYF. In DNA, the CDR3 is TGCGCCAGCAGCTTCCGGACAGACCTCTCCTACGAGCAGTACTTC.